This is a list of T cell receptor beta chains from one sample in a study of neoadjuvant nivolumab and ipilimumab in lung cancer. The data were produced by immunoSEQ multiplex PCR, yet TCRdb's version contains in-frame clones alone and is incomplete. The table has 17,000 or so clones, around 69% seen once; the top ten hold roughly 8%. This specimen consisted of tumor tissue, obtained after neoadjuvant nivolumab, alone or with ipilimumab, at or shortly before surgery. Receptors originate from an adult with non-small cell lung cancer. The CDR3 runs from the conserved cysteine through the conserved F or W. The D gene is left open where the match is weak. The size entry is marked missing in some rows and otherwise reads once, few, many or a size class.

CASSISGGLGTDTQYF,TGTGCCAGCAGCATCAGCGGGGGCCTTGGCACAGATACGCAGTATTTT,.,TRBJ2-3,TRBV11-3,TRBD2
CASSFGSGGQAVF,TGTGCCAGCAGCTTCGGCTCGGGGGGGCAAGCAGTCTTT,.,TRBJ1-1,TRBV11-3,.
CASSHATYGYTF,TGTGCCAGCAGCCACGCTACCTATGGCTACACCTTC,.,TRBJ1-2,TRBV6-5,.
CASSSSSYNEQFF,TGTGCTAGCAGCTCTAGCTCCTACAATGAGCAGTTCTTC,few,TRBJ2-1,TRBV7-7,.
CASSPGTGNQPQHF,TGTGCCAGCAGCCCAGGGACAGGGAATCAGCCCCAGCATTTT,few,TRBJ1-5,TRBV7-8,TRBD1
CASAPSGGARYNEQFF,TGTGCCAGTGCACCTAGCGGGGGGGCCAGGTACAATGAGCAGTTCTTC,.,TRBJ2-1,TRBV19,TRBD2
CASSPYPGQGTTGETQYF,TGTGCCAGTAGCCCCTATCCGGGACAGGGGACCACTGGAGAGACCCAGTACTTC,.,TRBJ2-5,TRBV19,TRBD1
CASSLRTGRNTEAFF,TGTGCCAGCAGCCTCCGGACAGGAAGGAACACTGAAGCTTTCTTT,.,TRBJ1-1,TRBV14,TRBD1
CASSTLRRSQGEQYF,TGTGCCAGTAGTACCCTCCGCCGGAGTCAGGGGGAGCAGTACTTC,.,TRBJ2-7,TRBV19,.
CSVEDRGYGYTF,TGCAGCGTTGAAGACAGGGGGTATGGCTACACCTTC,.,TRBJ1-2,TRBV29-1,TRBD1
CASSHTRDRVTEAFF,TGTGCCAGCAGCCACACCCGGGACAGGGTCACTGAAGCTTTCTTT,.,TRBJ1-1,TRBV13,TRBD1
CASSMAGTYGYTF,TGTGCCAGTAGTATGGCCGGGACTTATGGCTACACCTTC,few,TRBJ1-2,TRBV19,.
CASSQDKVSSYEQYF,TGCGCCAGCAGCCAAGATAAGGTGAGCTCCTACGAGCAGTACTTC,.,TRBJ2-7,TRBV4-3,.
CASSLFGWDTEAFF,TGTGCCAGCAGCTTGTTCGGATGGGACACTGAAGCTTTCTTT,medium-sized,TRBJ1-1,TRBV5-6,.
CASSPSVRGYSPLHF,TGTGCCAGTAGTCCCAGTGTCCGGGGGTATTCACCCCTCCACTTT,few,TRBJ1-6,TRBV19,.
CSVVGTGSYEQYF,TGCAGCGTTGTGGGGACAGGCTCCTACGAGCAGTACTTC,.,TRBJ2-7,TRBV29-1,TRBD1
CASSVERGSYNEQFF,TGTGCCAGCAGCGTCGAGAGGGGATCCTACAATGAGCAGTTCTTC,.,TRBJ2-1,TRBV5-4,.
CASSPAQRTGYGYTF,TGTGCCAGTAGTCCCGCTCAAAGGACAGGCTATGGCTACACCTTC,.,TRBJ1-2,TRBV19,TRBD1
CASSQDPKASTEAFF,TGTGCCAGCAGCCAGGACCCGAAAGCCTCCACTGAAGCTTTCTTT,.,TRBJ1-1,TRBV11-2,.